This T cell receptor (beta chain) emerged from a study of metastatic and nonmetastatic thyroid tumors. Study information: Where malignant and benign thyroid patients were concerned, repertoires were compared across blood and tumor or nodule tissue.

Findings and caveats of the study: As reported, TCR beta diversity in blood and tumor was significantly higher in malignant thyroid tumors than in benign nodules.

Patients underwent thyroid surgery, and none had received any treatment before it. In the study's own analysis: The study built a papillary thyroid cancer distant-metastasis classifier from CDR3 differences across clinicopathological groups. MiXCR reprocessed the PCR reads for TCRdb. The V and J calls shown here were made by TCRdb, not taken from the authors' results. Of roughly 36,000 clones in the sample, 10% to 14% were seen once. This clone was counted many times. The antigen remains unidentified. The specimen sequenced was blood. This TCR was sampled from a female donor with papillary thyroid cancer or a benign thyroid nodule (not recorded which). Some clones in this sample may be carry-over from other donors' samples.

The CDR3 DNA is TGCAGTGCTCTGGGCCGGGACCAAATGGGGGAGCAGTACTTC. This translates into CSALGRDQMGEQYF. The chain links TRBV20-1 to TRBJ2-7; either TRBD1 or TRBD2 may fit D (5 bases each). Trimming cost V 5 bases and J 7 bases, with 21 bases left between them. The CDR3 is 14 residues long. CDR1 and CDR2 from the germline V gene are DFQATT and SNEGSKA (reference sequence).